This T cell receptor (beta chain) derives from a study of blood T cell repertoires in COVID-19 (dated by TCRdb to the early 2020s). Context from the whole study: The collaborator samples originated in the United States, Italy and Spain and spanned the acute and convalescent phases of COVID-19. A de-identified subject ID, COVID-19 status, age in years and sex were almost always included in the sample metadata. The material from the prospective study consisted of cDNA or gDNA derived from T cells, B-cell-depleted T cells, or PBMCs. The repertoires were released in a freely available public database meant as a resource for research on the immune response to SARS-CoV-2. Where HLA class I and class II types were available, the types were taken from metadata supplied by the sample provider, not from assay-based typing. The dataset comprised deeply sampled blood TCRbeta repertoires from subjects exposed to, actively infected with, or recovered from COVID-19. The samples were drawn from two sources: the first 160 participants of the ongoing ImmuneRACE study, and approximately 1,300 subjects contributed by 6 global collaborators. Broader findings and caveats from the paper: Clinical and demographic metadata were provided uncurated, with the amount varying by source and participant.

The CDR3 spans 11 residues, from the cysteine through the phenylalanine. The sequence is cut down to CDR3 DNA, 33 bases in frame from base 1. V is clipped by 0 bases and J by 12 bases, and the sequence between their germline boundaries is 9 bases long. Via the germline V gene (reference sequence), CDR1 is GTSNPN and CDR2 SVGIG. The collaborating institutions used their own protocols to collect whole blood in K2EDTA tubes. For TCRbeta analysis, collaborator samples were shipped as frozen whole blood, as isolated PBMCs, or as DNA extracted from either sample type. TCRbeta CDR3 regions were amplified from genomic DNA by means of the immunoSEQ Assay, a bias-controlled multiplex PCR. The published analysis was carried out like this. Nucleated cell counts per sample were estimated from amplification of reference gene primers within the assay. To quantify the absolute abundance of each unique TCRbeta CDR3 rearrangement, sequence reads were collapsed and filtered. Productive Simpson clonality was computed per sample as the square root of Simpson's diversity index over productive rearrangements. Here the immuneACCESS table is served through TCRdb, limited to in-frame sequences with V and J called. Missing clones are a known gap in these copies; in checked studies unresolved V genes cover under half, and the rest lacks a known reason. For V, J and clone size, that table is used; D and trimming come from the DNA. This sample is represented by roughly 240,000 clones; 80% to 90% of them were singletons. In total, the top ten clones hold approximately 4.5% of the sample.

In regard to this clone: This clone's antigen is unknown. Per-nucleotide qualities are absent, and no much larger clonotype sits a single base away.

The chain is made from TRBV30 and TRBJ1-5; a confident D gene designation cannot be given. This TCR was recovered from a woman between 65 and 79 years old with acute or convalescent COVID-19. The specimen sequenced was peripheral blood. The CDR3 corresponds to CAWSVPEIQHF. The bases are TGTGCCTGGAGTGTGCCCGAGATCCAGCATTTT.